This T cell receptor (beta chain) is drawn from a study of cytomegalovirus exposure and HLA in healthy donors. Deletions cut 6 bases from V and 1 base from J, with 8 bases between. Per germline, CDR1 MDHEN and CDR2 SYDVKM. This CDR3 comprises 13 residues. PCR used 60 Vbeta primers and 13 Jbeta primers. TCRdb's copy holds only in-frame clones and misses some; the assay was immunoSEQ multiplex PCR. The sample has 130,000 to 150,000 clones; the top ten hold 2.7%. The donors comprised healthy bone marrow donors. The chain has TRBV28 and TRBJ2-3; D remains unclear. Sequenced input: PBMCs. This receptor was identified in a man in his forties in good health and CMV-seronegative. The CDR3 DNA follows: TGTGCCAGCAGCGTCCCAGGCACAGATACGCAGTATTTT. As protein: CASSVPGTDTQYF.